These 17 T cell receptor beta chains were sequenced from one sample in a study of cytomegalovirus exposure and HLA in healthy donors. Use of 60 Vbeta and 13 Jbeta primers characterized the PCR. The method was immunoSEQ multiplex PCR; TCRdb's version includes in-frame clones alone and lacks a portion of them. The sample consists of 95,000 to 100,000 clones, around 75% of them appearing once. Source material: PBMCs. These receptors were obtained from a man in his fifties or sixties in good health and CMV-seronegative.

V usage is TRBV28 and J usage is TRBJ1-1, with D uncertain. The CDR3 extends over 14 amino acids. V was shortened by 6 bases and J by 4 bases, with 15 bases between the two germline ends. Germline V gene sequence: CDR1 MDHEN, CDR2 SYDVKM. CDR3 amino acids: CASSRDNFGTEAFF. The CDR3 coding sequence is TGTGCCAGCAGCCGAGACAACTTTGGCACTGAAGCTTTCTTT.

This clone was recorded a few times. The V call is TRBV7-9, the J call TRBJ1-2; perhaps TRBD1 as D (6 bases). Germline lookup yields CDR1 SEHNR and CDR2 FQNEAQ (reference sequence). This CDR3 region has 13 residues. V was clipped by 5 bases and J by 4 bases, with 11 bases between them. The CDR3 sequence is CASSPGVGYGYTF. CDR3 coding DNA: TGTGCCAGCAGCCCAGGGGTCGGCTATGGCTACACCTTC.

The chain links TRBV5-5 to TRBJ1-2, with D possibly matching TRBD1 (6 bases). Germline loops: CDR1 SGHKS, CDR2 YYEKEE (reference sequence). Trimming took off 3 bases at V and 7 bases at J, with 10 bases between the two ends. CDR3 size: 12 residues. Here the CDR3 reads CASSSKQGGYTF. The CDR3 region has the DNA TGTGCCAGCAGCTCCAAACAGGGTGGCTACACCTTC.

The V and J genes are TRBV18 and TRBJ2-5; TRBD2 is a possible D gene (5 bases). The CDR3 length is 13 residues. With 2 bases removed from V and 4 bases from J, the gap between germline ends came to 8 bases. Looked up from germline, CDR1 is KGHSH and CDR2 is LQKENI. CDR3 amino acids: CASSPEGPETQYF. DNA of the CDR3: TGTGCCAGCTCACCAGAGGGTCCAGAGACCCAGTACTTC.

The CDR3 protein is CASSGGSSTDTQYF. Here the CDR3 DNA reads TGTGCCAGCAGCGGGGGTTCTAGCACAGATACGCAGTATTTT. The chain recombines TRBV6-5 with TRBJ2-3, with D possibly being TRBD2 (6 bases). V was trimmed by 6 bases and J by 0 bases, leaving 10 bases between them. Germline lookup yields CDR1 MNHEY and CDR2 SVGAGI. The length of the CDR3 is 14 residues.

The chain has TRBV5-4 and TRBJ2-2; 8 nucleotides align to TRBD2. Per germline, CDR1 SGHNT and CDR2 YYREEE (reference sequence). V dropped 5 bases and J dropped 6; count of bases not matched to a gene: 9. The CDR3 loop spans 15 amino acids. The CDR3 sequence: CASSPGLGQAGELFF. The CDR3 DNA follows: TGTGCCAGCAGTCCGGGACTAGGCCAGGCCGGGGAGCTGTTTTTT.

The chain links TRBV28 to TRBJ2-1, with a possible D match to TRBD1 (5 bases). Trimming took off 3 bases at V and 3 bases at J, with 21 bases between the two ends. This CDR3 is built from 18 residues. The germline CDR1 and CDR2 sequences are MDHEN and SYDVKM. The CDR3 loop reads CASSFPPGSGALYNEQFF. CDR3 nucleotides: TGTGCCAGCAGTTTCCCCCCGGGCAGTGGGGCTCTCTACAATGAGCAGTTCTTC.

V usage is TRBV9 and J usage is TRBJ2-5, with 7 bases aligning to TRBD1. The ends lost 3 bases at V and 1 base at J; junction bases unmatched: 3. Per the germline V gene, CDR1 is SGDLS and CDR2 is YYNGEE. The CDR3 spans 14 residues. The chain's CDR3 is CASSAGTVQETQYF. As DNA, the CDR3 is TGTGCCAGCAGCGCCGGGACAGTCCAAGAGACCCAGTACTTC.

The chain has TRBV14 and TRBJ2-5; 9 bases map to TRBD2. In germline, CDR1 is SGHDN, CDR2 FVKESK. After removal of 3 bases from V and 1 base from J, the junction contained 6 bases not matched to a gene. The length of the CDR3 is 16 residues. The CDR3 loop reads CASSHLLAGVQETQYF. As DNA, the CDR3 is TGTGCCAGCAGCCATCTATTAGCGGGGGTCCAAGAGACCCAGTACTTC.

This clone occurred a few times. This sequence joins TRBV5-1 and TRBJ1-2, with 7 bases matching TRBD1. CDR1 is SGHRS, CDR2 YFSETQ, per germline. V gave up 3 bases and J gave up 5 bases; unmatched junction bases: 10. The CDR3 extends over 15 amino acids. CDR3 region: CASSSTGTAGYGYTF. The CDR3 bases are TGCGCCAGCAGCTCCACCGGGACAGCCGGATATGGCTACACCTTC. Full variable domain (remainder filled in from reference TRBV5-1 and TRBJ1-2): KAGVTQTPRYLIKTRGQQVTLSCSPISGHRSVSWYQQTPGQGLQFLFEYFSETQRNKGNFPGRFSGRQFSNSRSEMNVSTLELGDSALYLCASSSTGTAGYGYTFGSGTRLTVV.

This clone was detected a few times. J is TRBJ1-1 and V is TRBV28; no clear D gene. Trimming pared 4 bases from V and 3 bases from J, leaving 15 bases between. The CDR3 totals 15 residues. Germline V gene lookup returns CDR1 MDHEN and CDR2 SYDVKM. The CDR3 reads CASSSLSSSYTEAFF. The CDR3 region has the DNA TGTGCCAGCAGTTCCCTATCCTCATCTTACACTGAAGCTTTCTTT.

This chain joins TRBV11-3 and TRBJ2-7, with 7 positions matching TRBD1. Germline CDR1 and CDR2: SGHNT and YENEEA. V lost 3 bases to trimming and J lost 3 bases; unmatched junction nucleotides: 17. This CDR3 contains 18 residues. This chain's CDR3 is CASSFPQCTGQNLYEQYF. In nucleotides, the CDR3 is TGTGCCAGCAGCTTTCCCCAGTGTACGGGACAGAACCTCTACGAGCAGTACTTC.

The rearrangement links TRBV25-1 to TRBJ1-2; 8 positions match TRBD1. Germline CDR1 MGHDK, CDR2 SYGVNS. This CDR3 is 18 amino acids long. V shed 5 bases, J shed 5 bases, and the junction held 19 bases outside the gene matches. The CDR3 coding sequence is TGTGCCAGCAGTACTTGGGGTGGTGGACAGGGAAGTTGGTATGGCTACACCTTC. The encoded protein is CASSTWGGGQGSWYGYTF.

This clone is a singleton in its sample. The genes are TRBV18 and TRBJ1-1; no clear D gene. V was trimmed by 3 bases and J by 7 bases, leaving 15 bases between them. The germline CDR1 and CDR2 sequences are KGHSH and LQKENI. The CDR3 has 14 amino acids. CDR3 in amino acids: CASSPTRQEVEAFF. In DNA form, the CDR3 reads TGTGCCAGCTCACCGACTCGGCAGGAGGTTGAAGCTTTCTTT.

The chain has TRBV19 and TRBJ2-1; 7 bases match TRBD1. The germline V gene has CDR1 LNHDA and CDR2 SQIVND (reference sequence). Unmatched junction bases numbered 9, after V lost 5 bases and J lost 5 bases. The CDR3 spans 15 residues. The CDR3 spells CASSFHRDSDNEQFF. In DNA, the CDR3 is TGTGCCAGTAGTTTCCACCGGGACAGCGACAATGAGCAGTTCTTC.

This sequence joins TRBV6-5 and TRBJ2-7; D might be TRBD2 (5 bases). Trimming stripped 0 bases from V and 6 bases from J, with 12 bases between. Germline lookup yields CDR1 MNHEY and CDR2 SVGAGI. This CDR3 spans 14 amino acids. CDR3 in amino acids: CASSYSGSRGEQYF. In nucleotides, the CDR3 is TGTGCCAGCAGTTACTCAGGGAGTCGAGGCGAGCAGTACTTC.

This chain uses TRBV20-1 with TRBJ2-1; the D is unclear. V was clipped by 3 bases and J by 14 bases, with 11 bases between them. The germline CDR1 and CDR2 sequences are DFQATT and SNEGSKA (reference sequence). This CDR3 is 10 amino acids long. CDR3 coding DNA: TGCAGTGCTAGGAGTATTATGGAGTTCTTC. Residues: CSARSIMEFF.